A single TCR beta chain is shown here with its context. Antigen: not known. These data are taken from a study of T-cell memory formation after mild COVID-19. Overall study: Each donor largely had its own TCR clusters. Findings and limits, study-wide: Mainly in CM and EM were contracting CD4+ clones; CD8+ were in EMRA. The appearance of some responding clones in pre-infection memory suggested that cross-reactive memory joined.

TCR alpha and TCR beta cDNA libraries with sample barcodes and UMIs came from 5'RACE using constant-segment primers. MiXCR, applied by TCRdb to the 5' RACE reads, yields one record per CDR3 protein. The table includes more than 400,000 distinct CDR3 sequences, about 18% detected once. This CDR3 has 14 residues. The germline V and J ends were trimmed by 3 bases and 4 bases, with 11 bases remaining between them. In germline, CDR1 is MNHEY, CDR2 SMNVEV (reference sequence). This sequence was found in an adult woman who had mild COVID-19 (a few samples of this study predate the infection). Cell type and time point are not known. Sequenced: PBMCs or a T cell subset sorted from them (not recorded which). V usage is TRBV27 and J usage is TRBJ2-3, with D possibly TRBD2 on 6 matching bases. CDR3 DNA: TGTGCCAGCAGTTTTTTGGCGGGATCAGATACGCAGTATTTT. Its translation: CASSFLAGSDTQYF.